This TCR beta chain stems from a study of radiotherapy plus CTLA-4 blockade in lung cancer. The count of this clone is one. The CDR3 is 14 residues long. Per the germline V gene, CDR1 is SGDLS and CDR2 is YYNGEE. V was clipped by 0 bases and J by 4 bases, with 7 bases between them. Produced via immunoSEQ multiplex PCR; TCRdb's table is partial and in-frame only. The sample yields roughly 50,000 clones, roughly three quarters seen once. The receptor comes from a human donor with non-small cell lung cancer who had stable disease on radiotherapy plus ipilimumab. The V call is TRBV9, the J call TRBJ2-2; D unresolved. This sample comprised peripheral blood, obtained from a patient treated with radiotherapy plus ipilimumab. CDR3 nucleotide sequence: TGTGCCAGCAGCGTAGCTTCGGGCACCGGGGAGCTGTTTTTT. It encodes CASSVASGTGELFF.